This T cell receptor (beta chain) was identified in a study of blood T cell repertoires in COVID-19. The wider study: The United States, Italy and Spain were the sources of the acute and convalescent COVID-19 samples. Nucleic acid was either cDNA or gDNA, and it came from T cells, B-cell-depleted T cells, or PBMCs.

Seattle patient enrollment occurred during active infection, with longitudinal follow-up thereafter. The J segment lost 5 bases and the V segment lost 2 bases, leaving 8 bases of the junction unmatched. The CDR3 loop spans 16 amino acids. Germline lookup yields CDR1 PRHDT and CDR2 FYEKMQ (reference sequence). In the authors' methods: Estimation of nucleated cell counts relied on the amplification of reference gene primers. Profiling relied on immunoSEQ multiplex PCR, and the TCRdb table lists in-frame clones only, not all of them. The DNA was the basis for D and trimming; V, J and clone size are from that table. The table lists some 350,000 clones, around 87% of them singletons.

The rearrangement joins TRBV13 to TRBJ1-5; 8 bases align to TRBD1. The clonotype comes from a woman aged 50 to 60 with COVID-19, enrolled during active disease. The sample comprised peripheral blood. DNA for the CDR3: TGTGCCAGCAGCTTAAGACAGGGGAAAGGGGATCAGCCCCAGCATTTT. Protein sequence: CASSLRQGKGDQPQHF.